A selection of T cell receptor beta chains follows, all from one sample in a study of T cells in tumors after PD-1 blockade. TCRdb's table, derived via immunoSEQ multiplex PCR, lists solely in-frame clones and lacks some. The table records approximately 59,000 clones, about four fifths of them present only once. Source: PBMCs, taken before anti-PD-1 treatment. Receptor source: a human donor with basal cell carcinoma. Each CDR3 is given with its conserved first and last residue. D genes are given only for firm matches. Only some rows state a clone size, as once, few, many or a class for expanded clones.

D gene: TRBD1; V gene: TRBV15; J gene: TRBJ1-4; clone size: .; CDR3 DNA: TGTGCCACCAGCAGGGACAGGGCCCTTAATGAAAAACTGTTTTTT; CDR3 protein: CATSRDRALNEKLFF
D gene: TRBD1; V gene: TRBV27; J gene: TRBJ2-7; clone size: .; CDR3 DNA: TGTGCCAGCAGTTCACCGGGACAGGTCAGCTCCTACGAGCAGTACTTC; CDR3 protein: CASSSPGQVSSYEQYF
D gene: .; V gene: TRBV28; J gene: TRBJ2-2; clone size: .; CDR3 DNA: TGTGCCAGCAGTTTATGGGCCCCCGTGTCCGGGGAGCTGTTTTTT; CDR3 protein: CASSLWAPVSGELFF
D gene: .; V gene: TRBV6-6; J gene: TRBJ1-1; clone size: .; CDR3 DNA: TGTGCCAGCAGTTATTGGCGAATGAACACTGAAGCTTTCTTT; CDR3 protein: CASSYWRMNTEAFF
D gene: TRBD1; V gene: TRBV25-1; J gene: TRBJ2-1; clone size: .; CDR3 DNA: TGTGCCACCTCGGGACAGGCCTACAATGAGCAGTTCTTC; CDR3 protein: CATSGQAYNEQFF
D gene: .; V gene: TRBV30; J gene: TRBJ1-3; clone size: .; CDR3 DNA: TGTGCCTGGAGTGCGGGGGACGCTGGAAACACCATATATTTT; CDR3 protein: CAWSAGDAGNTIYF
D gene: TRBD1; V gene: TRBV6-6; J gene: TRBJ2-3; clone size: .; CDR3 DNA: TGTGCCAGCAGTCCCCTGCCAGGGGGCCTAACCACAGATACGCAGTATTTT; CDR3 protein: CASSPLPGGLTTDTQYF
D gene: .; V gene: TRBV18; J gene: TRBJ1-4; clone size: .; CDR3 DNA: TGTGCCAGCTCAGTAACTACAGGCGGCTCTAATGAAAAACTGTTTTTT; CDR3 protein: CASSVTTGGSNEKLFF
D gene: TRBD1; V gene: TRBV29-1; J gene: TRBJ1-1; clone size: .; CDR3 DNA: TGCAGCGTTGAACCCAGGGACAGGGAAACTGAAGCTTTCTTT; CDR3 protein: CSVEPRDRETEAFF
D gene: .; V gene: TRBV11-3; J gene: TRBJ1-3; clone size: once; CDR3 DNA: TGTGCCAGCAGCTTATCTTCCCAAAGGGACACCATATATTTT; CDR3 protein: CASSLSSQRDTIYF
D gene: TRBD1; V gene: TRBV7-8; J gene: TRBJ2-5; clone size: .; CDR3 DNA: TGTGCCAGCAGCCCCGGGACAGCACAAGAGACCCAGTACTTC; CDR3 protein: CASSPGTAQETQYF
D gene: .; V gene: TRBV5-4; J gene: TRBJ1-6; clone size: few; CDR3 DNA: TGTGCCAGCAGCTCCAACAATTCACCCCTCCACTTT; CDR3 protein: CASSSNNSPLHF
D gene: .; V gene: TRBV30; J gene: TRBJ1-3; clone size: .; CDR3 DNA: TGTGCCTGGAGTGTATCCGGAAACACCATATATTTT; CDR3 protein: CAWSVSGNTIYF
D gene: TRBD1; V gene: TRBV5-8; J gene: TRBJ1-1; clone size: .; CDR3 DNA: TGTGCCAGCAGCTTAGTCGGGACAGCGAACACTGAAGCTTTCTTT; CDR3 protein: CASSLVGTANTEAFF
D gene: .; V gene: TRBV5-6; J gene: TRBJ2-7; clone size: .; CDR3 DNA: TGTGCCAGCAGCTGGGGGGTGGGACAGTCCTACGAGCAGTACTTC; CDR3 protein: CASSWGVGQSYEQYF
D gene: .; V gene: TRBV6-1; J gene: TRBJ2-7; clone size: .; CDR3 DNA: TGTGCCAGCAGTGACGGTGGGCGCGAGCAGTACTTC; CDR3 protein: CASSDGGREQYF
D gene: TRBD1; V gene: TRBV4-1; J gene: TRBJ1-4; clone size: once; CDR3 DNA: TGCGCCAGCAGCCAGACAGGGACTAATGAAAAACTGTTTTTT; CDR3 protein: CASSQTGTNEKLFF
D gene: .; V gene: TRBV21-1; J gene: TRBJ2-5; clone size: .; CDR3 DNA: TGTGCCAGCAGCAAGTCAGAAGGGGAAGAGACCCAGTACTTC; CDR3 protein: CASSKSEGEETQYF
D gene: .; V gene: TRBV30; J gene: TRBJ2-3; clone size: .; CDR3 DNA: TGTGCCTGGAGTATCCAGGATACGCAGTATTTT; CDR3 protein: CAWSIQDTQYF
D gene: .; V gene: TRBV30; J gene: TRBJ1-5; clone size: .; CDR3 DNA: TGTGCCTGGAGTGTTGACAGCTTCAATCAGCCCCAGCATTTT; CDR3 protein: CAWSVDSFNQPQHF
D gene: .; V gene: TRBV5-8; J gene: TRBJ1-2; clone size: .; CDR3 DNA: TGTGCCAGCAGCTTGGTAAGGCCGAGTAACTATGGCTACACCTTC; CDR3 protein: CASSLVRPSNYGYTF
D gene: .; V gene: TRBV4-1; J gene: TRBJ2-7; clone size: .; CDR3 DNA: TGCGCCAGCAGCCTAGAGGACAGCACCTACGAGCAGTACTTC; CDR3 protein: CASSLEDSTYEQYF
D gene: TRBD2; V gene: TRBV7-9; J gene: TRBJ2-5; clone size: .; CDR3 DNA: TGTGCCAGCAGCTTAACTAGCGGGGCCACAGAGACCCAGTACTTC; CDR3 protein: CASSLTSGATETQYF
D gene: .; V gene: TRBV3-1/TRBV3-2; J gene: TRBJ2-1; clone size: .; CDR3 DNA: TGTGCCAGCAGCCAAAATCGGGGCCGAGGGCAGTTCTTC; CDR3 protein: CASSQNRGRGQFF
D gene: .; V gene: TRBV5-1; J gene: TRBJ2-6; clone size: .; CDR3 DNA: TGCGCCAGCAGCTTGTGGGGGTCTGGGGCCAACGTCCTGACTTTC; CDR3 protein: CASSLWGSGANVLTF
D gene: .; V gene: TRBV30; J gene: TRBJ1-1; clone size: .; CDR3 DNA: TGTGCCTGGAGGAGGACAGCGAACACTGAAGCTTTCTTT; CDR3 protein: CAWRRTANTEAFF
D gene: .; V gene: TRBV5-4; J gene: TRBJ1-5; clone size: .; CDR3 DNA: TGTGCCAGCAGCTACCAGGGGTTGGGCAATCAGCCCCAGCATTTT; CDR3 protein: CASSYQGLGNQPQHF
D gene: .; V gene: TRBV7-9; J gene: TRBJ2-1; clone size: .; CDR3 DNA: TGTGCCAGCAGCTTAATTTCCCTTTACAATGAGCAGTTCTTC; CDR3 protein: CASSLISLYNEQFF
D gene: TRBD2; V gene: TRBV9; J gene: TRBJ2-3; clone size: once; CDR3 DNA: TGTGCCAGCAGCGTAGCTACTAGCGGGGGGCTTAGCACAGATACGCAGTATTTT; CDR3 protein: CASSVATSGGLSTDTQYF
D gene: .; V gene: TRBV6-4; J gene: TRBJ2-3; clone size: .; CDR3 DNA: TGTGCCAGCAGTCCCCAGCCCGGAAGAGGCACAGATACGCAGTATTTT; CDR3 protein: CASSPQPGRGTDTQYF
D gene: .; V gene: TRBV5-8; J gene: TRBJ1-6; clone size: few; CDR3 DNA: TGTGCCAGCAGCTTGGGACAGAGAGAAAATTCACCCCTCCACTTT; CDR3 protein: CASSLGQRENSPLHF
D gene: .; V gene: TRBV5-1; J gene: TRBJ1-3; clone size: few; CDR3 DNA: TGCGCCAGCAGATTTTCCAACTCTGGAAACACCATATATTTT; CDR3 protein: CASRFSNSGNTIYF
D gene: .; V gene: TRBV6-5; J gene: TRBJ1-3; clone size: .; CDR3 DNA: TGTGCCAGCACGGTCTCTGGAAACACCATATATTTT; CDR3 protein: CASTVSGNTIYF
D gene: .; V gene: TRBV5-6; J gene: TRBJ2-7; clone size: .; CDR3 DNA: TGTGCCAGCAGCCCGACCGGTAGCTCCTACGAGCAGTACTTC; CDR3 protein: CASSPTGSSYEQYF
D gene: TRBD1; V gene: TRBV6-5; J gene: TRBJ1-2; clone size: .; CDR3 DNA: TGTGCCAGCAGTATCGGACAGGGTAATGGCTACACCTTC; CDR3 protein: CASSIGQGNGYTF
D gene: .; V gene: TRBV27; J gene: TRBJ1-2; clone size: .; CDR3 DNA: TGTGCCAGCAGTTCCGGGCCTAGCGGGTATGGCTACACCTTC; CDR3 protein: CASSSGPSGYGYTF
D gene: TRBD2; V gene: TRBV5-6; J gene: TRBJ2-2; clone size: .; CDR3 DNA: TGTGCCAGCAGCTTGGCCCCACTAGCGGGGGGTGTCGGCGGGGAGCTGTTTTTT; CDR3 protein: CASSLAPLAGGVGGELFF
D gene: TRBD2; V gene: TRBV6-5; J gene: TRBJ2-7; clone size: .; CDR3 DNA: TGTGCCAGCAGGCCCTGGGGGGGGAAATCCTACGAGCAGTACTTC; CDR3 protein: CASRPWGGKSYEQYF
D gene: TRBD1; V gene: TRBV3-1/TRBV3-2; J gene: TRBJ1-3; clone size: few; CDR3 DNA: TGTGCCAGCAGTTGGGGGACAGGGACTGGAAACACCATATATTTT; CDR3 protein: CASSWGTGTGNTIYF
D gene: .; V gene: TRBV5-1; J gene: TRBJ2-3; clone size: .; CDR3 DNA: TGCGCCAGCAGCTTGGAGGTGGTAGATACGCAGTATTTT; CDR3 protein: CASSLEVVDTQYF
D gene: .; V gene: TRBV4-1; J gene: TRBJ2-7; clone size: few; CDR3 DNA: TGCGCCAGCAGCCAAGGGGGGACACGTTCCTACGAGCAGTACTTC; CDR3 protein: CASSQGGTRSYEQYF
D gene: .; V gene: TRBV5-4; J gene: TRBJ2-3; clone size: .; CDR3 DNA: TGTGCCAGCAGCGCCCCGGGGGCCGGGTCAGATACGCAGTATTTT; CDR3 protein: CASSAPGAGSDTQYF
D gene: TRBD1; V gene: TRBV10-3; J gene: TRBJ2-2; clone size: .; CDR3 DNA: TGTGCCATCAGGAGATCTCAGGGGGCCATCGGGGAGCTGTTTTTT; CDR3 protein: CAIRRSQGAIGELFF
D gene: .; V gene: TRBV6-5; J gene: TRBJ2-3; clone size: .; CDR3 DNA: TGTGCCAGCAGCCCACGGCGATCTAGCACAGATACGCAGTATTTT; CDR3 protein: CASSPRRSSTDTQYF
D gene: .; V gene: TRBV5-1; J gene: TRBJ2-6; clone size: .; CDR3 DNA: TGCGCCAGCAGCTTGGACCCTTCTGGGGCCAACGTCCTGACTTTC; CDR3 protein: CASSLDPSGANVLTF
D gene: .; V gene: TRBV3-1/TRBV3-2; J gene: TRBJ1-1; clone size: .; CDR3 DNA: TGTGCCAGCAGCCAAGATTTAGGGAGCGCGAACACTGAAGCTTTCTTT; CDR3 protein: CASSQDLGSANTEAFF
D gene: .; V gene: TRBV5-6; J gene: TRBJ2-1; clone size: .; CDR3 DNA: TGTGCCAGCAGCTTGTATTCAGGTAGCTCCTACAATGAGCAGTTCTTC; CDR3 protein: CASSLYSGSSYNEQFF
D gene: .; V gene: TRBV27; J gene: TRBJ2-3; clone size: .; CDR3 DNA: TGTGCCAGCAGTTTATGGGGGGTTAGAGGGAACCTCACAGATACGCAGTATTTT; CDR3 protein: CASSLWGVRGNLTDTQYF
D gene: TRBD1; V gene: TRBV19; J gene: TRBJ2-7; clone size: .; CDR3 DNA: TGTGCCAGTAGCCAGGGGGCGATCGGCGAGCAGTACTTC; CDR3 protein: CASSQGAIGEQYF
D gene: .; V gene: TRBV11-3; J gene: TRBJ2-3; clone size: .; CDR3 DNA: TGTGCCAGCAGCTTAGGCCTAGCGACTAGCACAGATACGCAGTATTTT; CDR3 protein: CASSLGLATSTDTQYF
D gene: TRBD1; V gene: TRBV18; J gene: TRBJ2-7; clone size: .; CDR3 DNA: TGTGCCAGCTCACCACCCAAGGGACAGGCCCTTCTATACGAGCAGTACTTC; CDR3 protein: CASSPPKGQALLYEQYF